This T cell receptor (beta chain) was captured by sequencing in a study of CD8+ T cells in alopecia areata. Sequencing used cDNA as its template, made by extracting RNA and reverse transcribing it. Here immunoSEQ multiplex PCR was the method, and the copy in TCRdb shows in-frame clones only, minus some. This sample yields about 210,000 clones, of which about three fifths are seen a single time; 1.5% to 2% belongs to the top ten. The V and J ends lost 5 bases and 0 bases, in that order; junction bases with no gene match: 1. This CDR3 is 14 amino acids long. Germline CDR1 reads SGHDN; CDR2 reads FVKESK. This clone has more than one count but fewer than ten. Treatment denoted: oral pan-JAK inhibitor, 5-10 mg twice daily.

The source material was CD4+ T cells sorted from blood, sampled at week 4, from a patient treated with tofacitinib. V gene TRBV14 combines with J gene TRBJ2-7; 10 positions agree with TRBD2. This TCR derives from a human donor with alopecia areata. The CDR3 protein is CASSWTSGSYEQYF. CDR3 nucleotide sequence: TGTGCCAGCAGCTGGACTAGCGGCTCCTACGAGCAGTACTTC.